This TCR beta chain originates from a study of siplizumab effects on memory and regulatory T cells. Profiled with immunoSEQ multiplex PCR; TCRdb holds only in-frame clones, not every one. The sample carries about 120,000 clones, approximately 94% recorded once. J gave up 3 bases and V 0 bases, and 11 bases lay outside the gene matches. This CDR3 contains 17 residues. Germline V gives CDR1 SGHTA, CDR2 FQGNSA. The specimen was non-Treg CD4+ T cells sorted from blood. This chain joins TRBV7-2 and TRBJ2-7; 7 bases are a match to TRBD2. The receptor comes from a human donor in good health. In DNA, the CDR3 is TGTGCCAGCAGCTTAGCGAAAGGACTCGCGGGAGACTACGAGCAGTACTTC. This encodes CASSLAKGLAGDYEQYF. Drawing the rest from reference TRBV7-2 and TRBJ2-7, the complete variable domain is GAGVSQSPSNKVTEKGKDVELRCDPISGHTALYWYRQSLGQGLEFLIYFQGNSAPDKSGLPSDRFSAERTGGSVSTLTIQRTQQEDSAVYLCASSLAKGLAGDYEQYFGPGTRLTVT.